This TCR beta chain originates from a study of OX40 agonist ivuxolimab in advanced cancers. The CDR3 consists of 15 residues. The germline gives CDR1 SGHNT, CDR2 YYREEE (reference sequence). V dropped 0 bases and J dropped 1 base, with 10 bases sitting between them. Generated by immunoSEQ multiplex PCR, the TCRdb table keeps only in-frame clones and is missing some. This table holds approximately 65,000 clones, about 89% found once. Patients with autoimmune history or systemic immunosuppression were excluded. This specimen consisted of CD4+ or CD8+ T cells sorted from blood, obtained in a trial of the OX40 agonist ivuxolimab. The chain links TRBV5-4 to TRBJ2-5; D is possibly TRBD2 (5 bases). The TCR originated in an adult with an advanced solid tumor such as melanoma, head and neck, liver or kidney cancer. Here the CDR3 reads CASSLDGVPQETQYF. As DNA, the CDR3 is TGTGCCAGCAGCTTGGACGGGGTCCCCCAAGAGACCCAGTACTTC.